The 19 T cell receptor beta chains listed next were all sequenced from one sample in a study of shared clonotypes between healthy human individuals. Using immunoSEQ multiplex PCR, the repertoire was profiled, and TCRdb retains in-frame clones only, with some absent. The sample has about 2 million clones; approximately 94% are singletons. CD45RO-negative cells were positively selected for CCR7, leaving out terminally differentiated effector memory CD45RA+ cells. The specimen sequenced was naive CD8+ T cells sorted from blood. These receptors were obtained from a young man in good health.

Points on this clone: This specimen includes other DNA sequences encoding the same CDR3. The chain recombines TRBV11-2 with TRBJ2-7; unclear D gene. The V gene lost 1 base and the J gene lost 1 base, with 5 bases spanning the gap. The germline V gene encodes CDR1 SGHAT and CDR2 FQNNGV. CDR3 length equals 13 residues. The CDR3 DNA reads as TGTGCCAGCAGCTTAGTGGAGTCCTACGAGCAGTACTTC. This sequence encodes CASSLVESYEQYF. The full variable domain, its missing parts supplied by reference TRBV11-2 and TRBJ2-7, is EAGVAQSPRYKIIEKRQSVAFWCNPISGHATLYWYQQILGQGPKLLIQFQNNGVVDDSQLPKDRFSAERLKGVDSTLKIQPAKLEDSAVYLCASSLVESYEQYFGPGTRLTVT.

The CDR3 coding sequence is TGTGCCAGCAGCTTGAATGGCCACACAGATACGCAGTATTTT. It specifies CASSLNGHTDTQYF. The gene calls are TRBV5-6 and TRBJ2-3; D uncertain. This CDR3 region has 14 residues. The germline CDR1 and CDR2 sequences are SGHDT and YYEEEE. Trimming stripped 1 base from V and 2 bases from J, with 8 bases between.

Only one count was recorded for this clone. This chain links TRBV7-9 with TRBJ1-5; possibly TRBD1 for D (6 bases). This CDR3 has 14 residues. V was clipped by 5 bases and J by 3 bases, with 11 bases between them. The germline V gene has CDR1 SEHNR and CDR2 FQNEAQ (reference sequence). For the CDR3, the DNA is TGTGCCAGCAGCCAGGGGCAAACCAATCAGCCCCAGCATTTT. Translated, it gives CASSQGQTNQPQHF. Combining the CDR3 with reference TRBV7-9 and TRBJ1-5 gives the whole variable domain DTGVSQNPRHKITKRGQNVTFRCDPISEHNRLYWYRQTLGQGPEFLTYFQNEAQLEKSRLLSDRFSAERPKGSFSTLEIQRTEQGDSAMYLCASSQGQTNQPQHFGDGTRLSIL.

This clone has just one count. The sample contains more than one DNA sequence encoding this CDR3. V and J are TRBV7-9 and TRBJ2-5, with 8 bases that match TRBD1. CDR3 length: 14 amino acids. CDR1 is SEHNR and CDR2 is FQNEAQ in the germline V gene (reference sequence). J was trimmed by 5 bases and V by 6 bases; bases with no gene match: 8. The chain's CDR3 is CASSPGQGRETQYF. DNA of the CDR3: TGTGCCAGCAGTCCCGGACAGGGTAGGGAGACCCAGTACTTC.

V and J are TRBV7-9 and TRBJ2-7; perhaps TRBD2 as D (6 bases). There are 13 residues in the CDR3. Deletions cut 5 bases from V and 6 bases from J, with 14 bases between. Germline V CDR1 and CDR2: SEHNR, FQNEAQ (reference sequence). CDR3 DNA: TGTGCCAGCAGCGGGCGGGGCGAGGCCGAGCAGTACTTC. This encodes CASSGRGEAEQYF.

This chain links TRBV18 with TRBJ1-2; 7 bases match TRBD1. The CDR3 runs to 16 residues. V gave up 4 bases and J gave up 3 bases; unmatched junction bases: 11. Germline V gene lookup returns CDR1 KGHSH and CDR2 LQKENI. Here the CDR3 DNA reads TGTGCCAGCTCACTTCCCCAGGGGGTAAAGGACTATGGCTACACCTTC. Its translation is CASSLPQGVKDYGYTF.

The DNA for the CDR3 is TGCGCCAGCAGCCAAGAAATTGGGGTAGTATCAGATACGCAGTATTTT. Amino acids: CASSQEIGVVSDTQYF. The chain links TRBV4-1 to TRBJ2-3; D unclear. Trimming removed 0 bases at V and 4 bases at J, with 14 bases between. The germline CDR1 and CDR2 sequences are MGHRA and YSYEKL. This CDR3 comprises 16 residues.

J is TRBJ2-1 and V is TRBV6-4; TRBD2 agrees at 9 bases. The ends lost 2 bases at V and 7 bases at J; junction bases unmatched: 6. This CDR3 has 15 residues. The germline V gene has CDR1 MRHNA and CDR2 SNTAGT. The CDR3 sequence: CASSDMAGLANEQFF. The CDR3 coding sequence is TGTGCCAGCAGTGACATGGCGGGACTAGCAAATGAGCAGTTCTTC.

In its sample, this clone was seen once. The V and J genes are TRBV13 and TRBJ2-7; no reliable D call. The CDR3 extends over 13 amino acids. V was shortened by 0 bases and J by 6 bases, with 9 bases between the two germline ends. The germline CDR1 and CDR2 sequences are PRHDT and FYEKMQ (reference sequence). The CDR3 loop is CASSLGSAVEQYF. CDR3 sequence (DNA): TGTGCCAGCAGCTTAGGGTCGGCAGTCGAGCAGTACTTC.

This chain uses TRBV9 with TRBJ2-5, with 12 bases that match TRBD2. The CDR3 consists of 18 residues. The trim removed 4 bases at V and 0 bases at J, leaving 10 bases unmatched. CDR1 SGDLS and CDR2 YYNGEE come from the germline V gene. The chain's CDR3 is CASSSGRTSGAYQETQYF. CDR3 in DNA: TGTGCCAGCAGCTCAGGCCGGACTAGCGGGGCGTACCAAGAGACCCAGTACTTC. The full variable domain, completed using reference TRBV9 and TRBJ2-5, is DSGVTQTPKHLITATGQRVTLRCSPRSGDLSVYWYQQSLDQGLQFLIQYYNGEERAKGNILERFSAQQFPDLHSELNLSSLELGDSALYFCASSSGRTSGAYQETQYFGPGTRLLVL.

The V and J genes are TRBV10-3 and TRBJ2-4, with 10 bases lining up with TRBD2. The germline V gene encodes CDR1 ENHRY and CDR2 SYGVKD. V dropped 4 bases and J dropped 8; count of bases not matched to a gene: 11. The CDR3 is 16 residues long. The CDR3: CAISGEGNLAGDIQYF. Here the CDR3 DNA reads TGTGCCATCAGTGGAGAGGGGAATCTAGCGGGAGACATTCAGTACTTC.

The rearrangement uses TRBV6-1 and TRBJ1-1, with D perhaps matching TRBD1 (5 bases). The length of the CDR3 is 14 residues. The germline V gene encodes CDR1 MNHNS and CDR2 SASEGT. V lost 5 bases and J 2 bases, leaving 12 bases between the germline ends. The CDR3 region is CASSSYGANTEAFF. The CDR3 DNA reads as TGTGCCAGCAGTTCATACGGGGCAAACACTGAAGCTTTCTTT.

This clone was observed a single time. The chain links TRBV5-6 to TRBJ2-3; perhaps TRBD1 as D (5 bases). V was trimmed by 0 bases and J by 1 base, leaving 12 bases between them. Germline V gene lookup returns CDR1 SGHDT and CDR2 YYEEEE. The CDR3 is made up of 16 amino acids. DNA for the CDR3: TGTGCCAGCAGCTTGGATCAGGGTCCGCGCACAGATACGCAGTATTTT. Amino acids: CASSLDQGPRTDTQYF.

The chain is built from TRBV28 and TRBJ1-2, with D unclear. V dropped 10 bases and J dropped 0 bases, with 12 bases sitting between them. Looked up from germline, CDR1 is MDHEN and CDR2 is SYDVKM. The CDR3 runs to 13 residues. CDR3 DNA: TGTGCCACCATACCCGGCCCTAACTATGGCTACACCTTC. Encoded protein: CATIPGPNYGYTF.

The rearrangement uses TRBV6-5 and TRBJ2-3; D remains unclear. The CDR3 loop spans 14 amino acids. CDR1 is MNHEY and CDR2 is SVGAGI in the germline V gene. V lost 0 bases to trimming and J lost 2 bases, with 6 bases between them. The DNA for the CDR3 is TGTGCCAGCAGTTACTCGGCTACCACAGATACGCAGTATTTT. Protein product: CASSYSATTDTQYF.

The chain recombines TRBV28 with TRBJ2-7; 8 bases map to TRBD1. This CDR3 spans 14 amino acids. Germline-derived CDR1 and CDR2 are MDHEN and SYDVKM. With V trimmed by 5 bases and J by 5 bases, 8 bases remained unmatched. The CDR3 is CASSSRRGRNEQYF. The CDR3 DNA is TGTGCCAGCAGTAGCCGCAGGGGGCGAAACGAGCAGTACTTC.

The CDR3 nucleotides read TGTGCCAGCAGTGTACAGAAAACCTACGAGCAGTACTTC. Amino acid sequence: CASSVQKTYEQYF. The J gene is TRBJ2-7, the V gene TRBV6-1; D is undetermined. The CDR3 sequence is 13 residues long. The V gene's germline CDR1 is MNHNS and CDR2 SASEGT. Trimming stripped 4 bases from V and 2 bases from J, with 9 bases between.

This clone was detected only once. This sample also contains other DNA sequences that code for the same CDR3. The genes are TRBV6-5 and TRBJ2-7; 9 nucleotides match TRBD1. V dropped 5 bases and J dropped 4; count of bases not matched to a gene: 6. The CDR3 covers 14 residues. CDR1 is MNHEY and CDR2 is SVGAGI in the germline V gene. CDR3 loop: CASSPRDRAYEQYF. The CDR3 DNA is TGTGCCAGCAGTCCCCGGGACAGGGCTTACGAGCAGTACTTC.

This CDR3 reads CASKTGRRFGGQFF. CDR3 DNA: TGCGCCAGCAAGACAGGTAGGAGGTTCGGGGGGCAGTTCTTC. This rearrangement joins TRBV4-3 to TRBJ2-1, with D perhaps assigned TRBD1 or TRBD2 (6 bases each). This CDR3 spans 14 amino acids. V shed 7 bases and J shed 12 bases, with 22 bases lying between them. Looked up from germline, CDR1 is LGHNA and CDR2 is YSLEER.